These 5 T cell receptor beta chains were all obtained from the same sample, sequenced in a study of cytomegalovirus exposure and HLA in healthy donors. Researchers ran the PCR with 60 Vbeta and 13 Jbeta primers. Generated by immunoSEQ multiplex PCR, the TCRdb table keeps only in-frame clones and is missing some. The profile shows about 220,000 clones, under 80% of them singletons. Sequences were obtained from PBMCs. These receptors were collected from a woman aged 25 to 39 in good health and CMV-seronegative.

Only a few counts were recorded for this clone. This sample includes further DNA sequences coding for the same CDR3. The rearrangement uses TRBV6-5 and TRBJ1-1; D gene uncertain. Germline CDR1 and CDR2: MNHEY and SVGAGI. Trimming took 2 bases from V and 1 from J, leaving 5 bases between them. This CDR3 region has 13 residues. CDR3 in amino acids: CASSYAGNTEAFF. CDR3 DNA: TGTGCCAGCAGTTACGCCGGGAACACTGAAGCTTTCTTT.

The chain carries TRBV6-5 and TRBJ1-2; D perhaps matches TRBD1 (5 bases). The CDR3 covers 12 residues. CDR1 MNHEY and CDR2 SVGAGI come from the germline V gene. V was cut by 5 bases and J by 8 bases, with 12 bases left in between. This CDR3 reads CASSAASGGYTF. As DNA, the CDR3 is TGTGCCAGCAGTGCCGCCTCAGGGGGCTACACCTTC.

This rearrangement joins TRBV5-4 to TRBJ2-1; 7 nucleotides agree with TRBD2. CDR1 is SGHNT and CDR2 is YYREEE in the germline V gene (reference sequence). Trimming removed 4 bases from V and 7 bases from J; junction bases left unmatched: 5. This CDR3 region has 13 residues. The CDR3 bases are TGTGCCAGCAGCGCTACTAGCGTAAATGAGCAGTTCTTC. Amino acid sequence: CASSATSVNEQFF.

The chain employs TRBV11-1 and TRBJ2-5, with D possibly being TRBD2 (5 bases). The germline V gene has CDR1 SGHAT and CDR2 FQDESV (reference sequence). The V end was cut by 2 bases, the J end by 4 bases, with 11 bases between. This CDR3 has 14 amino acids. The CDR3 loop reads CASSLTGNAETQYF. The CDR3 DNA reads TGTGCCAGCAGCTTAACCGGGAATGCAGAGACCCAGTACTTC.

Only a few counts were recorded for this clone. This sequence joins TRBV7-9 and TRBJ1-1, with 7 nucleotides matching TRBD1. The germline V gene has CDR1 SEHNR and CDR2 FQNEAQ (reference sequence). Germline trimming cut 6 bases from V and 5 bases from J; bases unmatched to any gene: 6. The CDR3 contains 13 residues. The CDR3, as DNA: TGTGCCAGCAGACAAACAGGGGAGACTGAAGCTTTCTTT. It yields the protein CASRQTGETEAFF.